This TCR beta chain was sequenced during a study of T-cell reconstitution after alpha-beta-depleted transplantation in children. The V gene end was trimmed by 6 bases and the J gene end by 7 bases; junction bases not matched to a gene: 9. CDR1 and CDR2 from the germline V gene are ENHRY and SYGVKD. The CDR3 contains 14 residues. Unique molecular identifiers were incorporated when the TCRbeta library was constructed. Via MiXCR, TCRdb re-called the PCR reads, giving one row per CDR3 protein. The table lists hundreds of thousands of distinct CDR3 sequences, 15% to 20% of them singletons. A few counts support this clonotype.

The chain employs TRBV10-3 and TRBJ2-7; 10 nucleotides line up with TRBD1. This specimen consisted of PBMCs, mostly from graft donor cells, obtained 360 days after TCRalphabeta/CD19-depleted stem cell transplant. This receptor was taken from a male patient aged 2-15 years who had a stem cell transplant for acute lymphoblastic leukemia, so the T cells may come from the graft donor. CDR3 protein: CAIRPGTGAGEQYF. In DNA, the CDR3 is TGTGCCATCAGGCCCGGGACAGGGGCAGGGGAGCAGTACTTC.